The rows below give T cell receptor beta chains drawn from one sample of a study of CD8 T cells in ankylosing spondylitis. TCRdb reanalysed the 5' RACE reads using MiXCR and keeps one entry per CDR3 protein. The profile shows around 540,000 distinct CDR3 sequences, 9.5% to 15% of them singletons. Material: blood, either unsorted or a sorted T cell fraction (not recorded which). These receptors were taken from a male donor with ankylosing spondylitis. CDR3s include the opening cysteine and the closing phenylalanine or tryptophan. A clone size is listed for some rows: how often the clone was seen (once, few, many), or a class if it is expanded.

clone size	V gene	J gene	CDR3 protein
few	TRBV3-1	TRBJ2-5	CASSQRLAGPAETQYF
NA	TRBV7-6	TRBJ2-2	CASRPGLVPNTGELFF
few	TRBV21-1	TRBJ2-5	CASSLGGPPGTQYF
NA	TRBV20-1	TRBJ2-5	CSASERGETQYF
NA	TRBV20-1	TRBJ1-1	CSAFTGSRTEAFF
many	TRBV12-3/TRBV12-4	TRBJ1-5	CASSSRSGNQPQHF
few	TRBV6-1	TRBJ2-3	CASSEEAPDTQYF
few	TRBV4-2	TRBJ2-7	CASSQEAGQGPEQYF
few	TRBV7-9	TRBJ1-3	CASSLRGGMTGNTIYF
few	TRBV5-1	TRBJ1-4	CASSRTGSNEKLFF
few	TRBV27	TRBJ2-1	CASSLRDLLNEQFF
few	TRBV28	TRBJ2-2	CASRTGLAGAGELFF
many	TRBV6-1	TRBJ1-1	CASSADPGDTEAFF
few	TRBV14	TRBJ2-3	CASSRTSGLSTDTQYF
few	TRBV7-8	TRBJ2-5	CASSLARFLAGGRETQYF
many	TRBV12-3/TRBV12-4	TRBJ2-3	CASSRPRGTQYF
NA	TRBV7-2	TRBJ1-5	CASSLARGTQPQHF
many	TRBV14	TRBJ2-1	CASSHDPRSFDEQFF
NA	TRBV5-1	TRBJ2-4	CASSGEAANIQYF
many	TRBV11-2	TRBJ2-2	CASSRAGGTTGELFF
many	TRBV5-1	TRBJ1-4	CASSREDEKLFF
few	TRBV24-1	TRBJ2-1	CATSDRVAGGGNEQFF
NA	TRBV27	TRBJ1-5	CASTVQGPKCQPQHF
NA	TRBV5-1	TRBJ2-2	CASSLDGAGELFF
few	TRBV12-3/TRBV12-4	TRBJ1-2	CASSLGWGKPYGYTF
NA	TRBV2	TRBJ1-2	CASSDSDRPQGYGYTF
NA	TRBV20-1	TRBJ2-2	CSARDPRRFNTGELFF